This T cell receptor (beta chain) was recorded in a study of T cell responses to AZD1222 COVID-19 vaccine. Study outcomes and limitations: Following two doses of AZD1222, Spike-specific TCR breadth and depth rose.

Produced via immunoSEQ multiplex PCR; TCRdb's table is partial and in-frame only. The table has over 150,000 clones, approximately 88% seen once. This CDR3 comprises 15 residues. V was pared by 5 bases and J by 2 bases, with 6 bases of the junction left unmatched. The V gene's germline CDR1 is SEHNR and CDR2 FQNEAQ (reference sequence). Of note for this clone: Its antigen is unknown.

The specimen was peripheral blood, collected 28 days after the second AZD1222 dose. This TCR came from an adult who received the AZD1222 COVID-19 vaccine. The chain recombines TRBV7-9 with TRBJ1-5, with 7 bases that match TRBD1. CDR3: CASSEGTGGNQPQHF. CDR3 sequence (DNA): TGTGCCAGCAGCGAGGGAACAGGGGGCAATCAGCCCCAGCATTTT.